This TCR beta chain was sequenced in a study of T cell repertoires in cytomegalovirus infection. This clonotype was seen ten or more times. MiXCR, run by TCRdb on the reads, gives a single entry per CDR3 protein. The sample holds around 140,000 distinct CDR3 sequences, under 8% seen once. V gave up 8 bases and J gave up 2 bases, with 31 bases separating them. The germline V gene encodes CDR1 SQVTM and CDR2 ANQGSEA. The CDR3 sequence is 18 residues long. The material sequenced was PBMCs. The TCR was taken from a human donor in good health (CMV status not recorded). Some clones in this sample may be carry-over from other donors' samples. This chain uses TRBV29-1 with TRBJ2-7; no firm D call. The CDR3, as DNA: TGCAGCTGCGCGGTCGGCCGGGTAGGGATCGGGCAAGCCTACGAGCAGTACTTC. Translating it yields CSCAVGRVGIGQAYEQYF.